The 2 T cell receptor beta chains in this list originate from one sample, sequenced in a study of identifying expanded T cells in peripheral blood. Some clones are missing from TCRdb's copy, which holds only in-frame ones; the method was immunoSEQ multiplex PCR. The table records some 72,000 clones, under 90% of them present only once. The specimen was blood. These receptors were obtained from a person aged 18-69 years in good health.

The chain links TRBV28 to TRBJ1-2; no clear D. Deletions cut 5 bases from V and 11 bases from J, with 15 bases between. Germline assignment: CDR1 MDHEN and CDR2 SYDVKM. CDR3 length equals 12 residues. This chain's CDR3 is CASSPRVLWYTF. The DNA of the CDR3 is TGTGCCAGCAGTCCCCGGGTCCTTTGGTACACCTTC.

V usage is TRBV4-1 and J usage is TRBJ1-3; D uncertain. Trimming left V 1 base short and J 0 bases short, with 13 bases between. This CDR3 region has 17 residues. Germline lookup yields CDR1 MGHRA and CDR2 YSYEKL. The CDR3 here is CASSQVEGGSSGNTIYF. CDR3 in DNA: TGCGCCAGCAGCCAAGTAGAAGGTGGGAGCTCTGGAAACACCATATATTTT.